This T cell receptor (beta chain) was captured by sequencing in a study of preoperative IRX-2 immunotherapy in early breast cancer. This sample's treatment: preoperative locoregional IRX-2 cytokine immunotherapy. Samples came from a phase Ib trial of preoperative locoregional IRX-2 cytokine immunotherapy. Repertoires were generated with immunoSEQ multiplex PCR, while TCRdb's copy carries only in-frame clones and drops some. The sample holds around 25,000 clones, roughly 90% seen once. The V gene end was trimmed by 4 bases and the J gene end by 2 bases; junction bases not matched to a gene: 3. The CDR3 runs to 15 residues. Germline assignment: CDR1 LGHNA and CDR2 YNFKEQ.

Source: tumor tissue, taken after IRX-2 immunotherapy. The gene calls are TRBV4-2 and TRBJ1-2; 11 bases fit TRBD1. This clonotype originated in a human donor with breast cancer. CDR3 amino acids: CASSPRTGGNYGYTF. CDR3 nucleotides: TGTGCCAGCAGCCCCCGGACAGGGGGCAACTATGGCTACACCTTC.